One sample yielded the 32 T cell receptor beta chains listed below, sequenced in a study of T cells after yellow fever vaccination. TCRdb processed the 5' RACE reads anew with MiXCR; each CDR3 protein has one entry. The sample lists about 220,000 distinct CDR3 sequences, less than 3.5% occurring once. Sample: CD4+ T cells sorted from PBMCs, taken 10 days after the yellow fever booster vaccination. These receptors were collected from a man aged 18 to 29 who received the YFV17D yellow fever vaccine.

This clonotype was seen more than once but under ten times. The V and J genes are TRBV25-1 and TRBJ2-5; 8 nucleotides match TRBD1. The germline V gene encodes CDR1 MGHDK and CDR2 SYGVNS. V lost 5 bases, J lost 4 bases, and 12 bases stayed unmatched. The CDR3 loop spans 16 amino acids. CDR3: CASSPPPSGGRETQYF. The CDR3 DNA sequence: TGTGCCAGCAGTCCACCCCCGTCAGGGGGCAGAGAGACCCAGTACTTC.

In this sample, this clonotype turned up many times. The chain recombines TRBV5-1 with TRBJ1-1; 8 nucleotides line up with TRBD1. In germline, CDR1 is SGHRS, CDR2 YFSETQ. V lost 3 bases and J lost 4; bases outside the gene matches: 11. The CDR3 extends over 16 amino acids. CDR3 in DNA: TGCGCCAGCAGCTCCGGACAGGGACAGGCGAGCACTGAAGCTTTCTTT. Translation: CASSSGQGQASTEAFF. The whole variable domain, filled in from reference TRBV5-1 and TRBJ1-1, reads KAGVTQTPRYLIKTRGQQVTLSCSPISGHRSVSWYQQTPGQGLQFLFEYFSETQRNKGNFPGRFSGRQFSNSRSEMNVSTLELGDSALYLCASSSGQGQASTEAFFGQGTRLTVV.

This clonotype was found many times. J is TRBJ1-6 and V is TRBV7-9, with 11 bases fitting TRBD1. Losses at the gene ends were 5 bases for V and 9 bases for J; bases not matched to a gene: 15. CDR1 is SEHNR, CDR2 FQNEAQ, per germline (reference sequence). This CDR3 spans 18 amino acids. The CDR3 DNA reads as TGTGCCAGCAGCCTCCGGGACAGGGGGGATTGGGGGTTTTCACCCCTCCACTTT. Its protein is CASSLRDRGDWGFSPLHF.

There are many counts of this clonotype. The chain joins TRBV7-9 to TRBJ2-1; D gene unclear. V lost 6 bases, J lost 3 bases, and 9 bases lay in between. The CDR3 totals 13 residues. CDR1 SEHNR and CDR2 FQNEAQ come from the germline V gene (reference sequence). The CDR3 is CASSYSLYNEQFF. CDR3 bases: TGTGCCAGCAGTTATTCCCTCTACAATGAGCAGTTCTTC.

The chain has TRBV29-1 and TRBJ1-1; D is perhaps TRBD1 (6 bases). Trimming took 5 bases from V and 1 from J, leaving 8 bases between them. This CDR3 is 12 amino acids long. Germline V gives CDR1 SQVTM, CDR2 ANQGSEA. CDR3 sequence reads: CSVTGQNTEAFF. Written as DNA, the CDR3 is TGCAGCGTTACGGGACAGAACACTGAAGCTTTCTTT.

At least ten counts were recorded for this clonotype. In DNA form, the CDR3 reads TGCGCCAGCAGCTTGGCCAGTGGGGCGGACGGGGAGCTGTTTTTT. Protein sequence: CASSLASGADGELFF. The V call is TRBV5-1, the J call TRBJ2-2, with D possibly matching TRBD1 (5 bases). Germline V gene sequence: CDR1 SGHRS, CDR2 YFSETQ. Between the trimmed V and J ends, which lost 0 bases and 7 bases, there was a span of 13 bases. The CDR3 extends over 15 amino acids.

The genes are TRBV27 and TRBJ2-3; 14 nucleotides align to TRBD2. In germline, CDR1 is MNHEY, CDR2 SMNVEV (reference sequence). With V trimmed by 10 bases and J by 2 bases, 5 bases remained unmatched. The CDR3 is made up of 15 amino acids. The DNA for the CDR3 is TGTGCCACCGGACTAGCGGGGGGCGTCACAGATACGCAGTATTTT. It is translated as CATGLAGGVTDTQYF.

There are many counts of this clonotype. The chain has TRBV7-9 and TRBJ2-6, with TRBD1 matching 10 bases. The CDR3 is 20 residues long. Germline-derived CDR1 and CDR2 are SEHNR and FQNEAQ (reference sequence). Trimming at V came to 10 bases and at J to 4 bases, leaving 22 bases not matched to a gene. CDR3 loop: CAILSRSGTGAMKGANVLTF. CDR3 in DNA: TGTGCCATTCTCTCGCGTTCCGGGACAGGGGCGATGAAGGGGGCCAACGTCCTGACTTTC.

This chain joins TRBV28 and TRBJ1-6; D perhaps matches TRBD1 (5 bases). The V gene's germline CDR1 is MDHEN and CDR2 SYDVKM. V shed 4 bases and J shed 8 bases, with 21 bases lying between them. The CDR3 is made up of 17 amino acids. The CDR3 sequence: CASSSTPWEGQDSPLHF. CDR3 in DNA: TGTGCCAGCAGTTCTACCCCCTGGGAGGGGCAGGATTCACCCCTCCACTTT. The full variable domain, in which reference TRBV28 and TRBJ1-6 provide the parts outside the CDR3, is DVKVTQSSRYLVKRTGEKVFLECVQDMDHENMFWYRQDPGLGLRLIYFSYDVKMKEKGDIPEGYSVSREKKERFSLILESASTNQTSMYLCASSSTPWEGQDSPLHFGNGTRLTVT.

This clonotype was seen many times. The chain uses TRBV7-3 and TRBJ2-3; D perhaps matches TRBD2 (7 bases). The CDR3 runs to 15 residues. The germline CDR1 and CDR2 sequences are SGHTA and FQGTGA. The germline V and J ends were trimmed by 5 bases and 1 base, with 13 bases remaining between them. The CDR3, as DNA: TGTGCCAGCAGCGCAAGGGGGGGAGGCACAGATACGCAGTATTTT. This translates into CASSARGGGTDTQYF.

This clonotype was recorded many times. V gene TRBV20-1 combines with J gene TRBJ2-2; 8 nucleotides line up with TRBD1. The CDR3 sequence is 16 residues long. The V and J ends lost 0 bases and 4 bases, in that order; junction bases with no gene match: 7. Germline CDR1 DFQATT, CDR2 SNEGSKA (reference sequence). CDR3 nucleotide sequence: TGCAGTGCTAGAGATCTCCGGACAGGGAGCACCGGGGAGCTGTTTTTT. It yields the protein CSARDLRTGSTGELFF.

This clonotype was recorded at least ten times. This chain links TRBV7-3 with TRBJ2-1, with 8 nucleotides matching TRBD2. The CDR3 contains 18 residues. Germline loops: CDR1 SGHTA, CDR2 FQGTGA. Germline trimming cut 0 bases from V and 7 bases from J; bases unmatched to any gene: 14. CDR3 bases: TGTGCCAGCAGCTTAACGTTTCCAGCGGGGGTTGGGGTAAATGAGCAGTTCTTC. This sequence encodes CASSLTFPAGVGVNEQFF.

This clonotype was seen only a few times. This sequence joins TRBV5-1 and TRBJ2-1; the D call may be TRBD1 or TRBD2 (5 bases each). Germline CDR1 is SGHRS and CDR2 is YFSETQ. The V and J ends lost 1 base and 8 bases respectively, with 16 bases between them. This CDR3 spans 15 amino acids. CDR3: CASSLQGESTDEQFF. CDR3 in DNA: TGCGCCAGCAGCTTGCAGGGAGAGTCGACGGATGAGCAGTTCTTC.

Ten or more counts support this clonotype. The genes are TRBV14 and TRBJ2-1; D gene ambiguous. The V gene's germline CDR1 is SGHDN and CDR2 FVKESK. CDR3 length equals 12 residues. With 2 bases removed from V and 6 bases from J, the gap between germline ends came to 5 bases. The CDR3 DNA sequence: TGTGCCAGCAGCCAACATAGCAATGAGCAGTTCTTC. Protein sequence: CASSQHSNEQFF.

The chain carries TRBV7-3 and TRBJ2-1; D is possibly TRBD1 (5 bases). CDR1 and CDR2 from the germline V gene are SGHTA and FQGTGA. Trimming took off 4 bases at V and 7 bases at J, with 14 bases between the two ends. The CDR3 totals 14 residues. CDR3 sequence reads: CASSSRGPWNEQFF. In DNA form, the CDR3 reads TGTGCCAGCAGCTCAAGGGGCCCCTGGAATGAGCAGTTCTTC. The full variable domain, rest sourced from reference TRBV7-3 and TRBJ2-1, is GAGVSQTPSNKVTEKGKYVELRCDPISGHTALYWYRQSLGQGPEFLIYFQGTGAADDSGLPNDRFFAVRPEGSVSTLKIQRTERGDSAVYLCASSSRGPWNEQFFGPGTRLTVL.

This clonotype has only a few counts. The chain employs TRBV7-2 and TRBJ1-2; TRBD1 is a possible D gene (5 bases). The germline V gene has CDR1 SGHTA and CDR2 FQGNSA. The CDR3 covers 15 residues. V lost 7 bases and J 0 bases, leaving 15 bases between the germline ends. The CDR3 DNA follows: TGTGCCAGCACCACAGAGGGGTCAGCTAACTATGGCTACACCTTC. It encodes CASTTEGSANYGYTF.

This clonotype was recorded at least ten times. The chain joins TRBV11-2 to TRBJ2-5; perhaps TRBD1 as D (6 bases). Trimming removed 4 bases at V and 2 bases at J, with 14 bases between. Germline V gives CDR1 SGHAT, CDR2 FQNNGV. CDR3 length: 15 amino acids. CDR3 nucleotide sequence: TGTGCCAGCAGCTCGACCCCTGACAGGCAAGAGACCCAGTACTTC. As protein: CASSSTPDRQETQYF.

The V call is TRBV7-3, the J call TRBJ1-1; D unclear. Trimming left V 2 bases short and J 0 bases short, with 4 bases between. Per germline, CDR1 SGHTA and CDR2 FQGTGA. The CDR3 runs 13 residues. The CDR3 spells CASSLYMNTEAFF. Written as DNA, the CDR3 is TGTGCCAGCAGCTTATACATGAACACTGAAGCTTTCTTT.

This clonotype was counted at least ten times. The chain combines TRBV11-1 with TRBJ2-7, with a tentative D call TRBD2 (5 bases). Germline V gives CDR1 SGHAT, CDR2 FQDESV (reference sequence). The CDR3 is made up of 13 amino acids. The ends were cut back, 3 bases at V and 3 bases at J, with 9 bases in the middle. CDR3 region: CASSLGENYEQYF. Here the CDR3 DNA reads TGTGCCAGCAGCTTGGGAGAGAACTACGAGCAGTACTTC.

This clonotype was seen at least ten times. The V gene is TRBV6-2 or TRBV6-3, the J gene TRBJ2-5; D possibly corresponds to TRBD1 (5 bases). This CDR3 has 16 residues. CDR1 is MNHEY, CDR2 SVGEGT, per germline. The V gene lost 2 bases and the J gene lost 4 bases, with 17 bases spanning the gap. The CDR3 DNA reads as TGTGCCAGCAGTTACGGGTTAGGGGTTAGGGGAGAGACCCAGTACTTC. This codes for CASSYGLGVRGETQYF.

This clonotype was picked up many times. As DNA, the CDR3 is TGTGCCAGCACCCCCTCGTTTAGCACAGATACGCAGTATTTT. It translates to CASTPSFSTDTQYF. This chain joins TRBV25-1 and TRBJ2-3, with unresolved D. V dropped 7 bases and J dropped 0 bases, with 11 bases sitting between them. The CDR3 runs to 14 residues. CDR1 and CDR2 from the germline V gene are MGHDK and SYGVNS. Using reference TRBV25-1 and TRBJ2-3 for the parts outside the CDR3, the full variable domain is EADIYQTPRYLVIGTGKKITLECSQTMGHDKMYWYQQDPGMELHLIHYSYGVNSTEKGDLSSESTVSRIRTEHFPLTLESARPSHTSQYLCASTPSFSTDTQYFGPGTRLTVL.

This clonotype was recorded a few times. J is TRBJ2-2 and V is TRBV7-8, with 8 bases lining up with TRBD1. V lost 1 base, J lost 4 bases, and 5 bases stayed unmatched. The germline V gene has CDR1 SGHVS and CDR2 FQNEAQ. The CDR3 extends over 16 amino acids. Here the CDR3 reads CASSLVDRGSTGELFF. CDR3 nucleotide sequence: TGTGCCAGCAGCTTAGTTGACAGGGGAAGCACCGGGGAGCTGTTTTTT.

The rearrangement links TRBV6-2 or TRBV6-3 to TRBJ2-5; D is perhaps TRBD1 or TRBD2 (5 bases each). Germline V gives CDR1 MNHEY, CDR2 SVGEGT. The V end lost 7 bases, the J end lost 4 bases, and 16 bases lay between the germline ends. This CDR3 is 14 amino acids long. CDR3 DNA: TGTGCCAGCAAACAGGAGAAGAGGGTAGAGACCCAGTACTTC. Translated, it gives CASKQEKRVETQYF.

The chain joins TRBV7-9 to TRBJ1-6, with 7 bases aligning to TRBD1. CDR1 and CDR2 from the germline V gene are SEHNR and FQNEAQ (reference sequence). The ends lost 5 bases at V and 7 bases at J; junction bases unmatched: 11. CDR3 length: 16 residues. CDR3 DNA sequence: TGTGCCAGCAGCGCAGTCCCAGGGACAGTAAATTCACCCCTCCACTTT. Translation gives CASSAVPGTVNSPLHF.

This clonotype was seen a few times. This chain joins TRBV29-1 and TRBJ2-3; TRBD2 aligns across 9 bases. CDR3 length: 15 amino acids. J was trimmed by 2 bases and V by 3 bases; bases with no gene match: 6. CDR1 SQVTM and CDR2 ANQGSEA come from the germline V gene. The CDR3 is CSVEFSGGATDTQYF. CDR3 DNA: TGCAGCGTTGAGTTTAGCGGGGGAGCCACAGATACGCAGTATTTT.

This chain links TRBV4-3 with TRBJ2-7, with D perhaps TRBD2 (5 bases). The ends were cut back, 1 base at V and 4 bases at J, with 8 bases in the middle. Germline assignment: CDR1 LGHNA and CDR2 YSLEER. CDR3 length: 13 amino acids. Here the CDR3 DNA reads TGCGCCAGCAGCCAAGGTCCGGGGTACGAGCAGTACGTC. Amino acids: CASSQGPGYEQYV.

This clonotype was found many times. The chain carries TRBV3-1 and TRBJ1-5, with 8 bases aligning to TRBD1. Germline lookup yields CDR1 LGHDT and CDR2 YNNKEL (reference sequence). V gave up 4 bases and J gave up 6 bases; unmatched junction bases: 8. This CDR3 is 15 amino acids long. This CDR3 is CASSPGQGHRQPQHF. In DNA form, the CDR3 reads TGTGCCAGCAGCCCAGGACAGGGTCATCGTCAGCCCCAGCATTTT.

This clonotype was found a few times. The chain uses TRBV6-6 and TRBJ1-5, with a tentative D call TRBD1 (6 bases). The CDR3 extends over 16 amino acids. V lost 7 bases and J 1 base, leaving 17 bases between the germline ends. Germline lookup yields CDR1 MNHNY and CDR2 SVGAGI (reference sequence). CDR3 DNA: TGTGCCAGCACCAAGCCCAATACAGGGAGCAATCAGCCCCAGCATTTT. This translates into CASTKPNTGSNQPQHF.

Only a few counts were recorded for this clonotype. The gene calls are TRBV20-1 and TRBJ2-5; D gene unclear. V was cut by 0 bases and J by 5 bases, with 7 bases left in between. The germline V gene encodes CDR1 DFQATT and CDR2 SNEGSKA (reference sequence). This CDR3 is 12 amino acids long. CDR3 sequence reads: CSARDPGETQYF. CDR3 DNA: TGCAGTGCTAGAGACCCTGGGGAGACCCAGTACTTC.

This clonotype has just a few counts. The genes are TRBV12-5 and TRBJ2-2, with 10 positions matching TRBD2. CDR1 LGHNT and CDR2 FRNRAP come from the germline V gene. The V segment lost 2 bases and the J segment 6 bases; nucleotides outside the gene matches: 3. CDR3 size: 15 residues. The CDR3 DNA is TGTGCTAGTGGTTTGACCACTAGCGGGGCCGGGGAGCTGTTTTTT. Translation gives CASGLTTSGAGELFF.

This clonotype was seen only a few times. The rearrangement uses TRBV7-2 and TRBJ1-4; 10 nucleotides align to TRBD1. V lost 3 bases to trimming and J lost 10 bases; unmatched junction nucleotides: 8. Germline-derived CDR1 and CDR2 are SGHTA and FQGNSA. The CDR3 has 15 amino acids. CDR3 region: CASSFLGTGERKLFF. The CDR3 nucleotides read TGTGCCAGCAGCTTTTTAGGGACAGGGGAGAGAAAACTGTTTTTT.

There are many counts of this clonotype. The chain employs TRBV7-2 and TRBJ2-5; D not resolved. Trimming took 5 bases from V and 5 from J, leaving 6 bases between them. The germline V gene encodes CDR1 SGHTA and CDR2 FQGNSA. CDR3 length: 11 amino acids. The DNA of the CDR3 is TGTGCCAGCAGCCAGCAGGAGACCCAGTACTTC. This translates into CASSQQETQYF.